The T cell receptor (beta chain) under discussion was sequenced for a study of blood T cells in healthy people across ages. PCR was performed a second time for 7 to 11 cycles using a sample-barcoded 5' primer and a J-beta primer mix. Sequencing yielded, for each sample, at least 3 million paired-end reads carrying CDR3. TCRdb analysed the 5' RACE reads with MiXCR anew, one entry per CDR3 protein. The data hold fewer than 800,000 distinct CDR3 sequences, with 20% to 30% observed a single time. A further study also used this sample, focusing on T cells of mothers and their children. That work contributes: Donors were three healthy Caucasian mothers and their six children. Once extracted, all RNA went into cDNA synthesis at about 1.4 ug per 15 ul.

The sequence came from a boy aged 5-17 years in good health. The material sequenced was blood.

The CDR3 is CASKTDGYNEQFF. The DNA for the CDR3 is TGTGCCAGCAAAACGGACGGCTACAATGAGCAGTTCTTC. The gene calls are TRBV6-2 or TRBV6-3 and TRBJ2-1, with D hard to call. The CDR3 runs 13 residues. With 7 bases removed from V and 3 bases from J, the gap between germline ends came to 10 bases. Germline CDR1 is MNHEY and CDR2 is SVGEGT.